The present entry profiles one TCR beta chain with its context. The source of the sample is a study of shared clonotypes between healthy human individuals. The table came from immunoSEQ multiplex PCR; TCRdb's copy has only in-frame clones and leaves some out. Seen here are a few million clones, around 92% observed once, and the top ten hold 0.3% to 0.4%. V trimming: 4 bases; J trimming: 2 bases; junction bases outside the gene matches: 2. The CDR3 runs 14 residues. The germline CDR1 and CDR2 sequences are SGHAT and FQNNGV. This TCR was recovered from a man younger than 35 in good health. Some clones in this sample may be carry-over from other donors' samples. The sample consisted of naive CD4+ T cells from PBMCs. This sample's subset: CD45RA+ positively selected. The chain carries TRBV11-2 and TRBJ2-5, with TRBD1 matching 9 bases. CDR3: CASSSGTGQETQYF. CDR3 sequence (DNA): TGTGCCAGCAGCTCCGGGACAGGGCAAGAGACCCAGTACTTC.